These 10 T cell receptor beta chains were sequenced from one sample in a study of blood T cell repertoires in COVID-19. Clones were sequenced by immunoSEQ multiplex PCR, and TCRdb holds only the in-frame ones, with some missing. This table holds just over 300,000 clones, 90% found once. The sample comprised PBMCs or T cells enriched from blood (not recorded which). The receptors were gathered from a woman aged 18-29 years with acute COVID-19.

The gene calls are TRBV28 and TRBJ1-3, with D perhaps TRBD1 (5 bases). The germline V gene has CDR1 MDHEN and CDR2 SYDVKM. This CDR3 contains 17 residues. The V gene lost 4 bases and the J gene lost 4 bases, with 20 bases spanning the gap. The CDR3 bases are TGTGCCAGCAGTTCCTCTACGGGGGTTGGTCAAGGAAACACCATATATTTT. This gives the protein CASSSSTGVGQGNTIYF.

The V gene is TRBV7-9, the J gene TRBJ1-5, with 7 bases identical to TRBD1. The length of the CDR3 is 14 residues. V was pared by 5 bases and J by 4 bases, with 5 bases of the junction left unmatched. Germline CDR1 SEHNR, CDR2 FQNEAQ (reference sequence). The CDR3 loop reads CASSAGTVNQPQHF. The CDR3 nucleotides read TGTGCCAGCAGCGCCGGGACAGTTAATCAGCCCCAGCATTTT.

The gene calls are TRBV11-2 and TRBJ1-3; no reliable D call. The CDR3 covers 14 residues. Germline CDR1 reads SGHAT; CDR2 reads FQNNGV. V lost 1 base and J lost 4, with 8 bases in between. The CDR3 sequence is CASSLGAWGNTIYF. The CDR3 coding sequence is TGTGCCAGCAGCTTAGGGGCCTGGGGAAACACCATATATTTT.

The chain employs TRBV10-3 and TRBJ1-1; a weak D match, TRBD1 (5 bases). The CDR3 sequence is 15 residues long. Germline V gene sequence: CDR1 ENHRY, CDR2 SYGVKD. The V end lost 7 bases, the J end lost 0 bases, and 15 bases lay between the germline ends. The CDR3 bases are TGTGCCATCAAGGAGCAGGGTAGAGTGAACACTGAAGCTTTCTTT. Its protein is CAIKEQGRVNTEAFF.

This clone has a single count. The rearrangement joins TRBV28 to TRBJ1-6, with 7 bases fitting TRBD1. Losses at the gene ends were 3 bases for V and 4 bases for J; bases not matched to a gene: 9. The CDR3 runs 17 residues. Germline V gene sequence: CDR1 MDHEN, CDR2 SYDVKM. CDR3 in amino acids: CASSLLEGATYNSPLHF. The CDR3 bases are TGTGCCAGCAGTTTGCTGGAGGGGGCGACGTATAATTCACCCCTCCACTTT.

This rearrangement joins TRBV2 to TRBJ2-5; 11 bases are shared with TRBD2. The CDR3 runs 15 residues. The germline gives CDR1 SNHLY, CDR2 FYNNEI. Trimming at V came to 0 bases and at J to 4 bases, leaving 1 base not matched to a gene. CDR3 amino acids: CASSEASGRAETQYF. For the CDR3, the DNA is TGTGCCAGCAGTGAAGCTAGCGGGAGGGCAGAGACCCAGTACTTC.

The V and J genes are TRBV7-9 and TRBJ2-2, with TRBD1 as a possible D gene (6 bases). The V and J ends lost 6 bases and 3 bases respectively, with 17 bases between them. Germline V gene data show CDR1 as SEHNR and CDR2 as FQNEAQ (reference sequence). The CDR3 covers 16 residues. The CDR3 is CASSTTGFADTGELFF. The CDR3 DNA follows: TGTGCCAGCAGTACAACAGGGTTTGCGGACACCGGGGAGCTGTTTTTT.

The chain links TRBV5-6 to TRBJ1-5; no reliable D call. CDR3 length equals 14 residues. Germline CDR1 reads SGHDT; CDR2 reads YYEEEE. Trimming stripped 1 base from V and 3 bases from J, with 8 bases between. CDR3 nucleotide sequence: TGTGCCAGCAGCTTGAGTAGCGCCAATCAGCCCCAGCATTTT. It specifies CASSLSSANQPQHF. Full variable domain (outside the CDR3, taken from reference TRBV5-6 and TRBJ1-5): DAGVTQSPTHLIKTRGQQVTLRCSPKSGHDTVSWYQQALGQGPQFIFQYYEEEERQRGNFPDRFSGHQFPNYSSELNVNALLLGDSALYLCASSLSSANQPQHFGDGTRLSIL.

The chain combines TRBV5-1 with TRBJ2-2, with 9 bases fitting TRBD1. CDR3 size: 15 residues. Germline V gene sequence: CDR1 SGHRS, CDR2 YFSETQ. Losses at the gene ends were 2 bases for V and 7 bases for J; bases not matched to a gene: 6. The CDR3 DNA follows: TGCGCCAGCAGCTTTGACAGGGGGAGAGGCGGGGAGCTGTTTTTT. Protein: CASSFDRGRGGELFF.

The chain combines TRBV29-1 with TRBJ1-1; D perhaps matches TRBD1 (5 bases). Deletions cut 6 bases from V and 3 bases from J, with 17 bases between. This CDR3 has 14 residues. Germline V CDR1 and CDR2: SQVTM, ANQGSEA. The CDR3 DNA reads as TGCAGCGTCTACGGGGGACTTTTGGACACTGAAGCTTTCTTT. Its translation is CSVYGGLLDTEAFF.